One and the same sample provided the 21 T cell receptor beta chains below, sequenced in a study of control samples from healthy donors and cancer patients. Profiling relied on immunoSEQ multiplex PCR, and the TCRdb table lists in-frame clones only, not all of them. Of about 170,000 clones in the sample, 93% are singletons; the top ten hold approximately 4%. What was sequenced was blood. The source of these receptors is a woman aged 55-75 years in good health.

This clone came up a few times. The V gene is TRBV5-4, the J gene TRBJ1-4; D possibly corresponds to TRBD1 (5 bases). The germline CDR1 and CDR2 sequences are SGHNT and YYREEE (reference sequence). This CDR3 region has 15 residues. V was cut by 2 bases and J by 4 bases, with 12 bases left in between. This CDR3 is CASSLTTANNEKLFF. DNA of the CDR3: TGTGCCAGCAGCTTAACGACAGCGAATAATGAAAAACTGTTTTTT.

This clone has a handful of counts. The chain links TRBV5-6 to TRBJ1-2; D perhaps matches TRBD1 (5 bases). The CDR3 runs to 13 residues. Germline-derived CDR1 and CDR2 are SGHDT and YYEEEE. V lost 0 bases and J 8 bases, leaving 11 bases between the germline ends. CDR3: CASSLAGGSGYTF. Here the CDR3 DNA reads TGTGCCAGCAGCTTGGCGGGGGGGAGCGGCTACACCTTC.

This sequence joins TRBV4-3 and TRBJ2-1; the match to TRBD2 covers 7 bases. With 2 bases clipped from V and 9 bases from J, the junction kept 10 bases outside the gene matches. The CDR3 consists of 15 residues. Germline V gene lookup returns CDR1 LGHNA and CDR2 YSLEER. The CDR3 coding sequence is TGCGCCAGCAGCCAACGGGAGGTTTGGGTTGGTGAGCAGTTCTTC. Translating it yields CASSQREVWVGEQFF.

V gene TRBV7-2 combines with J gene TRBJ1-1; no reliable D call. Per the germline V gene, CDR1 is SGHTA and CDR2 is FQGNSA. CDR3 length: 13 amino acids. Trimming pared 3 bases from V and 7 bases from J, leaving 12 bases between. CDR3 DNA sequence: TGTGCCAGCAGCTTTAACCAGGTGGTTGAAGCTTTCTTT. Its protein product is CASSFNQVVEAFF.

The chain employs TRBV11-3 and TRBJ2-3; tentatively, D is TRBD1 or TRBD2 (5 bases each). Germline V gene data show CDR1 as SGHNT and CDR2 as YENEEA. The CDR3 is 15 amino acids. Trimming left V 1 base short and J 4 bases short, with 12 bases between. CDR3 sequence: CASSLGHGGADTQYF. The CDR3 DNA sequence: TGTGCCAGCAGCTTAGGCCATGGGGGAGCAGATACGCAGTATTTT.

This chain joins TRBV6-5 and TRBJ2-1; 8 bases agree with TRBD2. Germline assignment: CDR1 MNHEY and CDR2 SVGAGI. V lost 11 bases to trimming and J lost 5 bases; unmatched junction nucleotides: 8. This CDR3 contains 13 residues. The CDR3 nucleotides are TGTGCCCTCGGGCGCGGGGGGAACAATGAGCAGTTCTTC. Translation gives CALGRGGNNEQFF.

V usage is TRBV7-2 and J usage is TRBJ1-1; D not resolved. Deletions cut 7 bases from V and 4 bases from J, with 19 bases between. Germline loops: CDR1 SGHTA, CDR2 FQGNSA. This CDR3 comprises 15 residues. CDR3 sequence reads: CASTVPGVMSTEAFF. As DNA, the CDR3 is TGTGCCAGCACCGTCCCCGGGGTCATGAGCACTGAAGCTTTCTTT.

J is TRBJ2-5 and V is TRBV5-4; D is undetermined. This CDR3 comprises 12 residues. The germline gives CDR1 SGHNT, CDR2 YYREEE (reference sequence). Trimming cost V 0 bases and J 3 bases, with 3 bases left between them. As DNA, the CDR3 is TGTGCCAGCAGCTTGGCCGAAGAGACCCAGTACTTC. Protein: CASSLAEETQYF.

The V gene is TRBV10-3, the J gene TRBJ2-7; D not certain. V was shortened by 2 bases and J by 4 bases, with 12 bases between the two germline ends. The CDR3 loop spans 14 amino acids. Germline CDR1 ENHRY, CDR2 SYGVKD. This chain's CDR3 is CAISERAAPYEQYF. The CDR3 DNA reads TGTGCCATCAGTGAGAGGGCAGCCCCGTACGAGCAGTACTTC.

The V gene is TRBV27, the J gene TRBJ1-2; D remains unclear. The CDR3 sequence is 15 residues long. V lost 5 bases and J 0 bases, leaving 13 bases between the germline ends. Germline V gene sequence: CDR1 MNHEY, CDR2 SMNVEV (reference sequence). The CDR3 loop reads CASSPSGQTNYGYTF. CDR3 nucleotides: TGTGCCAGCAGTCCCTCTGGGCAGACTAACTATGGCTACACCTTC.

The V call is TRBV9, the J call TRBJ1-4; D might be TRBD1 (6 bases). V lost 0 bases and J lost 4, with 13 bases in between. The germline gives CDR1 SGDLS, CDR2 YYNGEE. The CDR3 sequence is 16 residues long. CDR3: CASSVAGEGGNEKLFF. The CDR3 DNA reads as TGTGCCAGCAGCGTAGCAGGGGAGGGGGGTAATGAAAAACTGTTTTTT.

The CDR3 bases are TGCAGCGTTGGTCGCTCCTCGGCTAGCGAGCAGTACTTC. Its protein is CSVGRSSASEQYF. The chain links TRBV29-1 to TRBJ2-7; no clear D. Per the germline V gene, CDR1 is SQVTM and CDR2 is ANQGSEA. The CDR3 has 13 residues. V lost 4 bases and J lost 6, with 16 bases in between.

The chain employs TRBV7-9 and TRBJ2-2, with TRBD2 matching over 7 bases. V shed 10 bases and J 0 bases; nucleotides not matched to a gene: 5. The CDR3 runs 14 residues. Germline V gene lookup returns CDR1 SEHNR and CDR2 FQNEAQ (reference sequence). Here the CDR3 DNA reads TGTGCCAACACCGGGACTACGAACACCGGGGAGCTGTTTTTT. Translation gives CANTGTTNTGELFF.

The genes are TRBV6-2 or TRBV6-3 and TRBJ2-5; 12 bases are a match to TRBD1. V dropped 5 bases and J dropped 5; count of bases not matched to a gene: 9. The CDR3 covers 16 residues. Germline CDR1 is MNHEY and CDR2 is SVGEGT. CDR3 DNA: TGTGCCAGCAGTCCCGCGGGACAGGGGGCTTATGAGACCCAGTACTTC. Translation: CASSPAGQGAYETQYF.

The CDR3 DNA follows: TGTGCCAGCTCACCACCGGGACAGTTCATGAACACTGAAGCTTTCTTT. Residues: CASSPPGQFMNTEAFF. This chain links TRBV18 with TRBJ1-1; the match to TRBD1 covers 7 bases. Trimming cost V 0 bases and J 0 bases; bases outside gene matches: 4. The CDR3 extends over 16 amino acids. Germline-derived CDR1 and CDR2 are KGHSH and LQKENI.

Only one count was recorded for this clone. The genes are TRBV5-5 and TRBJ2-3; TRBD2 is a possible D gene (5 bases). The CDR3 consists of 15 residues. Trimming left V 4 bases short and J 2 bases short, with 14 bases between. CDR1 SGHKS and CDR2 YYEKEE come from the germline V gene (reference sequence). CDR3 in amino acids: CASSPSGLPTDTQYF. The CDR3 region has the DNA TGTGCCAGCAGCCCGTCAGGACTCCCCACAGATACGCAGTATTTT.

The chain joins TRBV18 to TRBJ2-3; 9 nucleotides agree with TRBD2. CDR1 is KGHSH and CDR2 is LQKENI in the germline V gene. The CDR3 consists of 15 residues. V lost 3 bases and J lost 5; bases outside the gene matches: 6. The CDR3 sequence: CASSPGAGGQDTQYF. The CDR3 DNA is TGTGCCAGCTCACCTGGAGCGGGGGGCCAAGATACGCAGTATTTT.

V usage is TRBV20-1 and J usage is TRBJ1-1; 7 positions match TRBD1. The CDR3 runs to 15 residues. Per germline, CDR1 DFQATT and CDR2 SNEGSKA (reference sequence). With V trimmed by 3 bases and J by 1 base, 8 bases remained unmatched. The CDR3 here is CSASMAGGANTEAFF. The CDR3 coding sequence is TGCAGTGCTAGTATGGCAGGGGGGGCGAACACTGAAGCTTTCTTT.

The chain has TRBV12-3 or TRBV12-4 and TRBJ1-2; possibly TRBD1 for D (5 bases). CDR3 size: 13 residues. V lost 5 bases to trimming and J lost 4 bases, with 11 bases between them. The CDR3 here is CASSADSPYGYTF. DNA for the CDR3: TGTGCCAGCAGTGCCGACAGCCCCTATGGCTACACCTTC.

This rearrangement joins TRBV11-2 to TRBJ2-7; D not certain. This CDR3 has 13 residues. Germline CDR1 reads SGHAT; CDR2 reads FQNNGV. V shed 0 bases and J shed 5 bases, with 8 bases lying between them. The CDR3 loop reads CASSLDLGDEQYF. CDR3 nucleotide sequence: TGTGCCAGCAGCTTAGACCTCGGAGACGAGCAGTACTTC. The full variable domain, in which reference TRBV11-2 and TRBJ2-7 provide the parts outside the CDR3, is EAGVAQSPRYKIIEKRQSVAFWCNPISGHATLYWYQQILGQGPKLLIQFQNNGVVDDSQLPKDRFSAERLKGVDSTLKIQPAKLEDSAVYLCASSLDLGDEQYFGPGTRLTVT.

This clone was detected once. The chain employs TRBV5-4 and TRBJ2-3, with a tentative D call TRBD2 (6 bases). Germline CDR1 reads SGHNT; CDR2 reads YYREEE (reference sequence). The CDR3 spans 17 residues. V was trimmed by 1 base and J by 2 bases, leaving 17 bases between them. This CDR3 is CASSLRAGGGPTDTQYF. DNA of the CDR3: TGTGCCAGCAGCTTGAGGGCTGGCGGAGGGCCCACAGATACGCAGTATTTT.